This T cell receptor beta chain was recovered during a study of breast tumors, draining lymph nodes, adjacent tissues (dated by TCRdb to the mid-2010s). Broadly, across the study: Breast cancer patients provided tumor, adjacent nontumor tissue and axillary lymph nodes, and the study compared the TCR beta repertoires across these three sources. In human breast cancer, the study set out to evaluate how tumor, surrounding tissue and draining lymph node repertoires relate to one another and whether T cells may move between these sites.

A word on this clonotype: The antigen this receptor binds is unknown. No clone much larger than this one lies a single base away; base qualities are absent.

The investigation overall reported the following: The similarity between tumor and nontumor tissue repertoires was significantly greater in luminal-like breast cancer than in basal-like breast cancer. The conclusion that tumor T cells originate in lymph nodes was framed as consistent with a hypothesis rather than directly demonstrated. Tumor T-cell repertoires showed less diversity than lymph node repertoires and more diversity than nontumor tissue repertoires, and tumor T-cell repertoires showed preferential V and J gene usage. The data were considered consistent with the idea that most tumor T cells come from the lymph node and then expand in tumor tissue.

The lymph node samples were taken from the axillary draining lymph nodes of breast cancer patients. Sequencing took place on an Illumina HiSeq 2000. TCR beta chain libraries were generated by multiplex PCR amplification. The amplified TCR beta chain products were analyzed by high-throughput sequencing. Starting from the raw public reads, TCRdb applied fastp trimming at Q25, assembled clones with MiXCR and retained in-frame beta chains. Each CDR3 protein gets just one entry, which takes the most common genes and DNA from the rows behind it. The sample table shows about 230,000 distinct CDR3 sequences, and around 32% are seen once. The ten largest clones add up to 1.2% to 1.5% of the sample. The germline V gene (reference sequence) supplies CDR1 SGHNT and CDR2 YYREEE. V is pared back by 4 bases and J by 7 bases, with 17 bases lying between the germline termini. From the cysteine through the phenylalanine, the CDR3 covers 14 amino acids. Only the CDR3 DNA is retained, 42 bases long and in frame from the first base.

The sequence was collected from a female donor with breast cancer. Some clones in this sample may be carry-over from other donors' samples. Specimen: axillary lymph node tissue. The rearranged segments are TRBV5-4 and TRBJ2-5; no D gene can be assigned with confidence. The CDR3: CASSDGSTLATQYF. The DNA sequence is TGTGCCAGCAGCGACGGGTCAACCCTTGCGACCCAGTACTTC.